This TCR beta chain came from a study of blood T cells in healthy people across ages. This clonotype was seen a handful of times. Donors ranged from roughly 6 to 90 years old and were healthy Caucasians in Russia. Trimming cost V 6 bases and J 0 bases, with 11 bases left between them. The CDR3 length is 13 residues. CDR1 is SQVTM and CDR2 is ANQGSEA in the germline V gene. A sample-barcoded 5' primer and a J-beta primer mix were used in a second PCR of about 7 to 12 cycles. With 12 random nucleotides, a template-switch adaptor tagged each individual cDNA molecule. From the 5' RACE reads, TCRdb called clonotypes with MiXCR, one entry per CDR3 protein. The table lists 1.5 million or so distinct CDR3 sequences, about 40% of them singletons.

This receptor was obtained from a woman aged 18 to 35 in good health. The rearrangement joins TRBV29-1 to TRBJ1-2; D gene ambiguous. Sample: blood. The CDR3 DNA follows: TGCAGCGTCCAACGCGGTACTAACTATGGCTACACCTTC. This sequence encodes CSVQRGTNYGYTF.